This note documents a single T cell receptor beta chain sequence. Its specificity is unknown. The CDR3 has 15 residues. CDR1 is MDHEN, CDR2 SYDVKM, per germline. Trimming cost V 4 bases and J 10 bases, with 22 bases left between them. TCR beta libraries were prepared from cDNA with unique molecular identifiers. There were about 1 to 10 million T cells, and some 500,000 cDNA molecules came from them. TCRdb used MiXCR to reprocess the PCR reads, holding one entry per CDR3 protein. The sample includes fewer than 700,000 distinct CDR3 sequences, around 47% of them seen just once. The record originates from a study of post-analysis software for immune sequencing data. Overall study context: The study covered relapsing-remitting, secondary progressive and progressive-relapsing courses of multiple sclerosis. Study-level findings and limits: Normalized Chao1 diversity was significantly lower in multiple sclerosis patients than in controls. Patients showed TRBV5-6, TRBV5-1 and TRBV20-1 among several TRBV segments more frequent than in controls. Co-batched samples clustered tightly together by F measure.

The J gene is TRBJ1-2, the V gene TRBV28; no clear D. This sequence was found in a girl between 5 and 17 years old with multiple sclerosis. The sample consisted of blood. The CDR3 here is CASSSPALTLDDYTF. In nucleotides, the CDR3 is TGTGCCAGCAGTTCCCCCGCCCTAACATTGGATGACTACACCTTC.